This is a list of T cell receptor beta chains from one sample in a study of CD8 T cells in Susac syndrome. TCRdb processed the immunoSEQ multiplex PCR reads anew with MiXCR; each CDR3 protein has one entry. Among about 110,000 distinct CDR3 sequences listed, approximately 93% were seen once. Sequences were obtained from CD8+ T cells from PBMCs. The receptors come from a human donor with Susac syndrome. CDR3s include the opening cysteine and the closing phenylalanine or tryptophan. The D gene is left open where the match is weak. Clone size is given for some rows only: seen once, a few or many times, or a class if the clone is expanded.

V gene	clone size	J gene	D gene	CDR3 protein	CDR3 DNA
TRBV29-1	NA	TRBJ1-1	TRBD1	CSVRAGGLNTEAFF	TGCAGCGTTCGGGCAGGGGGGCTAAACACTGAAGCTTTCTTT
TRBV10-3	NA	TRBJ1-2	NA	CAISDERLYGYTF	TGTGCCATCAGTGACGAACGGTTATATGGCTACACCTTC
TRBV6-2/TRBV6-3	once	TRBJ1-5	TRBD1	CASSLDRSGNQPQHF	TGTGCCAGCAGCCTGGACAGGTCAGGGAATCAGCCCCAGCATTTT
TRBV11-2	NA	TRBJ2-5	NA	CASALPLLETQYF	TGTGCCAGCGCCCTACCCCTTCTCGAGACCCAGTACTTC
TRBV12-3/TRBV12-4	once	TRBJ2-3	NA	CASSPSWTDTQYF	TGTGCCAGCAGTCCCTCATGGACGGATACGCAGTATTTT
TRBV7-9	NA	TRBJ2-3	TRBD2	CASSPPGLEDTDTQYF	TGTGCCAGCAGCCCACCGGGACTAGAAGACACAGATACGCAGTATTTT
TRBV27	NA	TRBJ2-2	NA	CASSLSGGWTGELFF	TGTGCCAGCAGTTTATCTGGGGGATGGACCGGGGAGCTGTTTTTT
TRBV15	NA	TRBJ2-3	TRBD1	CATSKDPGTGITDTQYF	TGTGCCACCAGCAAAGACCCCGGGACAGGGATAACAGATACGCAGTATTTT
TRBV4-1	NA	TRBJ2-7	NA	CASSSRDGAYEQYF	TGCGCCAGCAGCTCCCGGGACGGAGCCTACGAGCAGTACTTC
TRBV7-8	NA	TRBJ1-4	NA	CASSLWGEKLFF	TGTGCCAGCAGCTTATGGGGTGAAAAACTGTTTTTT
TRBV27	NA	TRBJ2-4	NA	CASSLGYKGDQYF	TGTGCCAGCAGTTTAGGGTACAAGGGAGATCAGTACTTC
TRBV27	NA	TRBJ2-7	TRBD1	CASSTGTGAYEQYF	TGTGCCAGCAGTACAGGGACAGGTGCCTACGAGCAGTACTTC
TRBV19	NA	TRBJ1-1	NA	CASSPLAPTEAFF	TGTGCCAGTAGTCCTCTAGCCCCGACTGAAGCTTTCTTT
TRBV4-1	NA	TRBJ2-1	NA	CASSQDGGPNNEQFF	TGCGCCAGCAGCCAAGATGGGGGTCCTAACAATGAGCAGTTCTTC
TRBV6-2/TRBV6-3	NA	TRBJ1-1	NA	CASSGVTEAFF	TGTGCCAGCAGCGGGGTCACTGAAGCTTTCTTT
TRBV7-9	NA	TRBJ2-6	TRBD1	CASSIPSGQGEGANVLTF	TGTGCCAGCAGCATCCCATCGGGACAGGGTGAAGGGGCCAACGTCCTGACTTTC
TRBV6-2/TRBV6-3	NA	TRBJ2-7	TRBD2	CASSYPKGSGEFYEQYF	TGTGCCAGCAGTTACCCTAAGGGTAGCGGGGAGTTCTACGAGCAGTACTTC
TRBV20-1	NA	TRBJ2-3	TRBD2	CSATERGGITDTQYF	TGCAGTGCTACCGAGCGGGGGGGCATCACAGATACGCAGTATTTT
TRBV9	NA	TRBJ2-2	NA	CASSVGDTNTGELFF	TGTGCCAGCAGCGTAGGGGACACGAACACCGGGGAGCTGTTTTTT
TRBV6-5	NA	TRBJ2-1	TRBD2	CASSAPGLRDEQFF	TGTGCCAGCAGTGCTCCGGGACTAAGAGATGAGCAGTTCTTC
TRBV21-1	once	TRBJ1-1	NA	CASSGSRGNTEAFF	TGTGCCAGCAGCGGGTCCCGGGGGAACACTGAAGCTTTCTTT
TRBV5-4	NA	TRBJ2-1	TRBD2	CASSLGTSGGYEQFF	TGTGCCAGCAGCTTGGGAACTAGCGGGGGGTACGAGCAGTTCTTC
TRBV3-1	NA	TRBJ2-7	NA	CASSSALTYEQYF	TGTGCCAGCAGCTCCGCCCTTACCTACGAGCAGTACTTC
TRBV9	once	TRBJ2-7	NA	CASRSRPTLGFHEQYF	TGTGCCAGTAGATCGCGGCCAACTTTAGGATTCCACGAGCAGTACTTC
TRBV7-9	few	TRBJ2-7	TRBD1	CASSSGQDSYEQYF	TGTGCCAGCAGCTCCGGACAGGACTCCTACGAGCAGTACTTC
TRBV29-1	NA	TRBJ2-7	NA	CSVELDRPYEQYF	TGCAGCGTTGAACTCGACAGACCATACGAGCAGTACTTC
TRBV15	NA	TRBJ2-1	NA	CATSSPVRTEHSSYNEQFF	TGTGCCACCAGCAGCCCTGTGCGGACCGAACATAGCTCCTACAATGAGCAGTTCTTC
TRBV5-1	NA	TRBJ2-6	TRBD1	CASSLAGQDSGANVLAF	TGCGCCAGCAGCTTGGCCGGACAGGACTCTGGGGCCAACGTCCTGGCTTTC
TRBV20-1	NA	TRBJ2-4	NA	CSARDVDREGSIQYF	TGCAGTGCTAGAGATGTGGACAGGGAGGGTAGCATTCAGTACTTC
TRBV12-3/TRBV12-4	NA	TRBJ2-1	TRBD1	CASSFVPSRDSRDNEQFF	TGTGCCAGCAGTTTTGTGCCTTCCCGGGACAGCAGGGACAATGAGCAGTTCTTC
TRBV12-3/TRBV12-4	NA	TRBJ2-3	NA	CASSLVWRGDDTQYF	TGTGCCAGCAGCCTCGTTTGGAGAGGGGACGATACGCAGTATTTT
TRBV20-1	once	TRBJ2-7	TRBD1	CSASYGDRGDYEQYF	TGCAGTGCTAGCTACGGAGACAGGGGGGACTACGAGCAGTACTTC
TRBV29-1	NA	TRBJ2-3	TRBD1	CSVDEGAGTFTDTQYF	TGCAGCGTTGACGAGGGGGCAGGGACCTTCACAGATACGCAGTATTTT